The TCR beta chain described here comes from a study of siplizumab effects on memory and regulatory T cells. Per germline, CDR1 SGHTA and CDR2 FQGTGA. This CDR3 region has 17 residues. The V gene end was trimmed by 2 bases and the J gene end by 0 bases; junction bases not matched to a gene: 6. Clones were sequenced by immunoSEQ multiplex PCR, and TCRdb holds only the in-frame ones, with some missing. This table has approximately 98,000 clones, 85% to 95% appearing once. Points on this clone: The antigen is undetermined.

Study-wide results and limits: Suppressive capability of dividing Tregs from siplizumab cultures went unverified.

The material sequenced was non-Treg CD4+ T cells sorted from blood. The TCR sequence derives from a human donor in good health. The chain recombines TRBV7-3 with TRBJ2-3; 9 positions agree with TRBD2. The CDR3: CASSLGTSSASTDTQYF. In DNA, the CDR3 is TGTGCCAGCAGCTTAGGGACTAGCAGCGCTAGCACAGATACGCAGTATTTT.